The 21 T cell receptor beta chains in this list originate from one sample, sequenced in a study of blood T cell repertoires in COVID-19. Repertoires were generated with immunoSEQ multiplex PCR, while TCRdb's copy carries only in-frame clones and drops some. Seen here are 200,000 to 250,000 clones, about four fifths observed once, and the top ten hold less than 8%. The sequenced sample consisted of peripheral blood. The origin of the receptors is a woman between 45 and 65 years old with active or convalescent COVID-19.

The chain links TRBV28 to TRBJ2-3, with no clear D. V was clipped by 6 bases and J by 3 bases, with 4 bases between them. The CDR3 totals 11 residues. Germline loops: CDR1 MDHEN, CDR2 SYDVKM. The CDR3 DNA sequence: TGTGCCAGCAGGTCGACAGATACGCAGTATTTT. It is translated as CASRSTDTQYF.

The genes are TRBV27 and TRBJ2-1; 8 bases map to TRBD2. The CDR3 consists of 17 residues. Germline V lookup: CDR1 MNHEY, CDR2 SMNVEV (reference sequence). J gave up 2 bases and V 8 bases, and 14 bases lay outside the gene matches. The CDR3 here is CASGGGSLAGPYNEQFF. The CDR3 DNA is TGTGCCAGCGGTGGGGGTTCGCTAGCGGGCCCCTACAATGAGCAGTTCTTC.

The chain recombines TRBV7-9 with TRBJ2-2; TRBD2 might be the D (6 bases). Germline loops: CDR1 SEHNR, CDR2 FQNEAQ (reference sequence). The CDR3 spans 15 residues. V was clipped by 0 bases and J by 4 bases, with 9 bases between them. The CDR3, as DNA: TGTGCCAGCAGCTTAGCGGCCGGGGGCACCGGGGAGCTGTTTTTT. Encoded protein: CASSLAAGGTGELFF.

The rearrangement joins TRBV5-1 to TRBJ2-2; no clear D. This CDR3 has 17 amino acids. Trimming stripped 0 bases from V and 1 base from J, with 13 bases between. Germline values: CDR1 SGHRS, CDR2 YFSETQ. CDR3 DNA: TGCGCCAGCAGCTTGGATTACGCGGCGGAGAACACCGGGGAGCTGTTTTTT. This codes for CASSLDYAAENTGELFF.

This clone has only a few counts. This chain uses TRBV5-1 with TRBJ1-2, with 8 bases lining up with TRBD1. This CDR3 is 15 amino acids long. After removal of 4 bases from V and 1 base from J, the junction contained 6 bases not matched to a gene. Germline values: CDR1 SGHRS, CDR2 YFSETQ. The CDR3 is CASSGTGQLNYGYTF. The CDR3 coding sequence is TGCGCCAGCAGCGGGACAGGCCAGCTTAACTATGGCTACACCTTC.

The chain employs TRBV12-2 and TRBJ2-7; whether TRBD1, the table's D call, matches the DNA was not checked. TRBV12-2 represents a pseudogene. The CDR3 consists of 15 residues. In DNA form, the CDR3 reads TGTGCAAGTCGCTTAGAGAGACAGGGGATGTACGAGCAGTACGTC. Its translation is CASRLERQGMYEQYV.

The chain combines TRBV30 with TRBJ2-1, with D possibly being TRBD2 (5 bases). V gave up 2 bases and J gave up 0 bases, with 11 bases separating them. This CDR3 is built from 15 residues. Per the germline V gene, CDR1 is GTSNPN and CDR2 is SVGIG (reference sequence). DNA for the CDR3: TGTGCCTGGAGTACGGGGTCGAGCTCCTACAATGAGCAGTTCTTC. Residues: CAWSTGSSSYNEQFF.

This chain joins TRBV28 and TRBJ2-6, with D unresolved. Germline values: CDR1 MDHEN, CDR2 SYDVKM. Deletions cut 3 bases from V and 0 bases from J, with 6 bases between. There are 15 residues in the CDR3. Written as DNA, the CDR3 is TGTGCCAGCAGTTTCGAGAACTCTGGGGCCAACGTCCTGACTTTC. It yields the protein CASSFENSGANVLTF.

The rearrangement links TRBV29-1 to TRBJ2-1; D possibly corresponds to TRBD2 (5 bases). The CDR3 has 10 amino acids. From germline, CDR1 is SQVTM and CDR2 ANQGSEA. V shed 7 bases and J shed 12 bases, with 13 bases lying between them. The CDR3 reads CSAAEVGQFF. Written as DNA, the CDR3 is TGCAGCGCAGCGGAAGTGGGGCAGTTCTTC.

The V call is TRBV4-1, the J call TRBJ1-5, with TRBD1 matching 8 bases. The junction had 10 bases not matched to a gene; V was cut back by 0 bases and J by 6 bases. Germline CDR1 reads MGHRA; CDR2 reads YSYEKL. The CDR3 runs to 17 residues. CDR3 sequence reads: CASSQEGWPGGFQPQHF. DNA for the CDR3: TGCGCCAGCAGCCAAGAGGGTTGGCCAGGGGGCTTTCAGCCCCAGCATTTT.

The table lists this clone with many counts. V is TRBV6-2 or TRBV6-3 and J is TRBJ1-3, with D unclear. CDR3 size: 15 residues. In germline, CDR1 is MNHEY, CDR2 SVGEGT. The ends were cut back, 3 bases at V and 0 bases at J, with 9 bases in the middle. CDR3 coding DNA: TGTGCCAGCAGTTATAGCAGTGACTCTGGAAACACCATATATTTT. Its protein product is CASSYSSDSGNTIYF.

This chain links TRBV25-1 with TRBJ2-1, with a tentative D call TRBD2 (5 bases). Germline-derived CDR1 and CDR2 are MGHDK and SYGVNS. Trimming stripped 3 bases from V and 12 bases from J, with 12 bases between. The CDR3 extends over 12 amino acids. CDR3 loop: CASSDKPGRQFF. The CDR3 nucleotides read TGTGCCAGCAGTGACAAACCGGGAAGGCAGTTCTTC.

The gene calls are TRBV6-5 and TRBJ2-7; perhaps TRBD1 as D (6 bases). The CDR3 has 14 amino acids. Germline CDR1 and CDR2: MNHEY and SVGAGI. Trimming cost V 6 bases and J 2 bases, with 14 bases left between them. In DNA, the CDR3 is TGTGCCAGCAGAGGGACATTTAGAGCCTACGAGCAGTACGTC. Its protein product is CASRGTFRAYEQYV.

This clone has a handful of counts. This chain uses TRBV15 with TRBJ1-6; 7 bases are shared with TRBD1. Germline V gene sequence: CDR1 LNHNV, CDR2 YYDKDF (reference sequence). The CDR3 runs to 17 residues. Unmatched junction bases numbered 9, after V lost 2 bases and J lost 5 bases. CDR3 sequence (DNA): TGTGCCACCAGCAGATCAAAGACAGGGAACAATAATTCACCCCTCCACTTT. This encodes CATSRSKTGNNNSPLHF.

The chain recombines TRBV7-8 with TRBJ2-2; 7 bases align to TRBD2. The CDR3 is 16 amino acids. V shed 4 bases and J 3 bases; nucleotides not matched to a gene: 8. Germline CDR1 and CDR2: SGHVS and FQNEAQ. CDR3 sequence: CASSSGLDRYTGELFF. The DNA of the CDR3 is TGTGCCAGCAGCTCCGGACTAGACCGATACACCGGGGAGCTGTTTTTT.

The V gene is TRBV6-1, the J gene TRBJ1-2, with TRBD1 identical over 7 bases. Per the germline V gene, CDR1 is MNHNS and CDR2 is SASEGT. Germline trimming cut 0 bases from V and 8 bases from J; bases unmatched to any gene: 3. CDR3 length: 13 residues. Written as DNA, the CDR3 is TGTGCCAGCAGTGAAGCGACAGGGCTAGGCTACACCTTC. Translating it yields CASSEATGLGYTF.

There are a few counts of this clone. This chain joins TRBV19 and TRBJ1-2, with 9 bases that match TRBD1. This CDR3 is built from 14 residues. Germline V gives CDR1 LNHDA, CDR2 SQIVND (reference sequence). Trimming took 11 bases from V and 4 from J; bases not matched to a gene: 11. For the CDR3, the DNA is TGTGCCGCTGCCGCGGGACAGGGTAGCTATGGCTACACCTTC. It is translated as CAAAAGQGSYGYTF.

This chain connects TRBV18 to TRBJ2-1, with D possibly TRBD1 on 6 matching bases. Trimming left V 5 bases short and J 7 bases short, with 12 bases between. Looked up from germline, CDR1 is KGHSH and CDR2 is LQKENI. The CDR3 length is 13 residues. This CDR3 is CASSRTEWNEQFF. CDR3 in DNA: TGTGCCAGCTCAAGGACAGAGTGGAATGAGCAGTTCTTC. Drawing the rest from reference TRBV18 and TRBJ2-1, the complete variable domain is NAGVMQNPRHLVRRRGQEARLRCSPMKGHSHVYWYRQLPEEGLKFMVYLQKENIIDESGMPKERFSAEFPKEGPSILRIQQVVRGDSAAYFCASSRTEWNEQFFGPGTRLTVL.

The chain links TRBV7-2 to TRBJ2-5; TRBD2 matches at 11 bases. Trimming cost V 5 bases and J 4 bases; bases outside gene matches: 12. The CDR3 is 17 residues long. Per germline, CDR1 SGHTA and CDR2 FQGNSA. This chain's CDR3 is CASSPGTSGAGVETQYF. The CDR3 DNA reads TGTGCCAGCAGCCCGGGGACTAGCGGCGCAGGGGTAGAGACCCAGTACTTC.

This clone has just a few counts. The chain recombines TRBV6-6 with TRBJ2-2; possibly TRBD2 for D (5 bases). V shed 10 bases and J shed 5 bases, with 23 bases lying between them. The CDR3 spans 16 residues. In germline, CDR1 is MNHNY, CDR2 SVGAGI (reference sequence). The CDR3 DNA sequence: TGTGCCACACAAGAGACATTGGGAGTGAGTACCGGGGAGCTGTTTTTT. It specifies CATQETLGVSTGELFF.

There are many counts of this clone. The genes are TRBV19 and TRBJ2-5; perhaps TRBD1 as D (7 bases). The CDR3 is made up of 17 amino acids. CDR1 and CDR2 from the germline V gene are LNHDA and SQIVND (reference sequence). V was clipped by 2 bases and J by 1 base, with 17 bases between them. The CDR3 sequence: CASSIPRTGGRQETQYF. The CDR3 coding sequence is TGTGCCAGTAGTATACCTAGGACAGGAGGGCGCCAAGAGACCCAGTACTTC.